This entry lists 31 T cell receptor beta chains sequenced from one sample in a study of blood T cell repertoires in COVID-19. The data were produced by immunoSEQ multiplex PCR, yet TCRdb's version contains in-frame clones alone and is incomplete. Of tens of thousands of clones listed, about 89% are singletons. The sequencing sample was made of peripheral blood. The source is a human donor in a cohort sampled during active COVID-19.

V gene TRBV15 combines with J gene TRBJ1-4, with 9 bases identical to TRBD1. Germline loops: CDR1 LNHNV, CDR2 YYDKDF (reference sequence). CDR3 length: 12 amino acids. V lost 7 bases to trimming and J lost 8 bases; unmatched junction nucleotides: 2. The chain's CDR3 is CATTGQGEKLFF. The CDR3 coding sequence is TGTGCCACCACCGGACAGGGGGAAAAACTGTTTTTT. Variable domain in full (rest from reference TRBV15 and TRBJ1-4): DAMVIQNPRYQVTQFGKPVTLSCSQTLNHNVMYWYQQKSSQAPKLLFHYYDKDFNNEADTPDNFQSRRPNTSFCFLDIRSPGLGDTAMYLCATTGQGEKLFFGSGTQLSVL.

This sequence joins TRBV25-1 and TRBJ2-7; the match to TRBD2 covers 8 bases. The V segment lost 1 base and the J segment 4 bases; nucleotides outside the gene matches: 9. The CDR3 spans 16 residues. CDR1 is MGHDK and CDR2 is SYGVNS in the germline V gene. CDR3 residues: CASSESGLAGAYEQYF. CDR3 DNA: TGTGCCAGCAGTGAATCGGGGCTAGCGGGCGCTTACGAGCAGTACTTC.

This clone was seen only once. The genes are TRBV4-1 and TRBJ2-5; possible D gene TRBD1, 6 bases. This CDR3 is built from 18 residues. V lost 1 base to trimming and J lost 5 bases, with 23 bases between them. From germline, CDR1 is MGHRA and CDR2 YSYEKL. CDR3 DNA sequence: TGCGCCAGCAGCCAAGTGGAACAGGGAGAAGGATTGGGGGAGACCCAGTACTTC. It specifies CASSQVEQGEGLGETQYF.

This clone was observed once. This rearrangement joins TRBV28 to TRBJ1-1; 7 nucleotides align to TRBD1. This CDR3 region has 14 residues. V shed 5 bases and J 0 bases; nucleotides not matched to a gene: 3. Germline V gives CDR1 MDHEN, CDR2 SYDVKM. The CDR3 DNA is TGTGCCAGCAGTGGGGACAGCCTGAACACTGAAGCTTTCTTT. It translates to CASSGDSLNTEAFF.

CDR3 loop: CASSWSAEAPTDTQYF. Written as DNA, the CDR3 is TGTGCCAGTAGTTGGTCAGCGGAGGCCCCCACAGATACGCAGTATTTT. The V and J genes are TRBV19 and TRBJ2-3; D might be TRBD2 (5 bases). CDR3 length: 16 residues. Trimming left V 5 bases short and J 2 bases short, with 17 bases between. Germline CDR1 reads LNHDA; CDR2 reads SQIVND (reference sequence).

The rearrangement links TRBV15 to TRBJ1-5; D perhaps matches TRBD1 (5 bases). The CDR3 totals 14 residues. The V gene's germline CDR1 is LNHNV and CDR2 YYDKDF (reference sequence). V was clipped by 6 bases and J by 6 bases, with 15 bases between them. The CDR3 loop is CATSKRRDGQPQHF. The CDR3 bases are TGTGCCACCAGTAAGAGGAGGGACGGTCAGCCCCAGCATTTT.

This chain uses TRBV28 with TRBJ1-3; TRBD1 matches at 9 bases. Germline lookup yields CDR1 MDHEN and CDR2 SYDVKM. With 5 bases clipped from V and 4 bases from J, the junction kept 9 bases outside the gene matches. The CDR3 spans 16 residues. CDR3 sequence: CASSLPQGAWGNTIYF. The CDR3 region has the DNA TGTGCCAGCAGTCTCCCACAGGGGGCGTGGGGAAACACCATATATTTT.

This clone was detected a few times. The rearrangement links TRBV11-1 to TRBJ1-1; D is perhaps TRBD1 (5 bases). The germline V gene encodes CDR1 SGHAT and CDR2 FQDESV (reference sequence). The CDR3 consists of 14 residues. The V end was cut by 1 base, the J end by 4 bases, with 10 bases between. The CDR3 reads CASSLGGETTEAFF. The DNA for the CDR3 is TGTGCCAGCAGCTTAGGGGGGGAGACCACTGAAGCTTTCTTT.

This sequence joins TRBV18 and TRBJ1-5; 8 bases match TRBD1. The CDR3 is made up of 16 amino acids. V gave up 3 bases and J gave up 6 bases; unmatched junction bases: 10. Per germline, CDR1 KGHSH and CDR2 LQKENI. The chain's CDR3 is CASSPSAGGAGQPQHF. Here the CDR3 DNA reads TGTGCCAGCTCACCTTCCGCAGGGGGCGCCGGTCAGCCCCAGCATTTT.

The V and J genes are TRBV30 and TRBJ1-1; the D gene is possibly TRBD1 (6 bases). The CDR3 is made up of 14 amino acids. Trimming removed 8 bases from V and 1 base from J, with 17 bases in between. The V gene's germline CDR1 is GTSNPN and CDR2 SVGIG (reference sequence). The CDR3 here is CAEGGRPGNTEAFF. CDR3 coding DNA: TGTGCCGAGGGGGGGAGGCCTGGGAACACTGAAGCTTTCTTT. Complete variable domain (other parts from reference TRBV30 and TRBJ1-1): SQTIHQWPATLVQPVGSPLSLECTVEGTSNPNLYWYRQAAGRGLQLLFYSVGIGQISSEVPQNLSASRPQDRQFILSSKKLLLSDSGFYLCAEGGRPGNTEAFFGQGTRLTVV.

This chain joins TRBV4-1 and TRBJ1-2, with 7 bases lining up with TRBD1. The CDR3 runs to 15 residues. V lost 2 bases and J lost 7; bases outside the gene matches: 10. From germline, CDR1 is MGHRA and CDR2 YSYEKL. DNA for the CDR3: TGCGCCAGCAGCCAATCCGGGACAGTTTCTATTGGCTACACCTTC. This gives the protein CASSQSGTVSIGYTF.

CDR3 DNA sequence: TGTGCCAGCAGCTCCCAGGCAGGGGATCCAACATATTACAATGAGCAGTTCTTC. Residues: CASSSQAGDPTYYNEQFF. The chain uses TRBV7-2 and TRBJ2-1; TRBD1 might be the D (6 bases). Germline-derived CDR1 and CDR2 are SGHTA and FQGNSA. The V end was cut by 4 bases, the J end by 4 bases, with 23 bases between. The CDR3 is 18 amino acids.

This clone was counted a few times. This chain uses TRBV4-2 with TRBJ2-1; 9 bases match TRBD1. The CDR3 sequence is 14 residues long. The V segment lost 4 bases and the J segment 4 bases; nucleotides outside the gene matches: 2. Germline assignment: CDR1 LGHNA and CDR2 YNFKEQ. The DNA for the CDR3 is TGTGCCAGCAGCCCACAGGGGGCTTACAATGAGCAGTTCTTC. Translated, it gives CASSPQGAYNEQFF.

The chain combines TRBV28 with TRBJ2-1; possibly TRBD2 for D (6 bases). Trimming took off 5 bases at V and 5 bases at J, with 13 bases between the two ends. In germline, CDR1 is MDHEN, CDR2 SYDVKM. This CDR3 is 14 amino acids long. The CDR3, as DNA: TGTGCCAGCAGTCCGCCGGGACTTAACAATGAGCAGTTCTTC. Protein product: CASSPPGLNNEQFF.

The J gene is TRBJ2-7, the V gene TRBV9; TRBD2 aligns across 14 bases. Germline CDR1 and CDR2: SGDLS and YYNGEE. This CDR3 has 16 amino acids. The junction had 9 bases not matched to a gene; V was cut back by 3 bases and J by 7 bases. In nucleotides, the CDR3 is TGTGCCAGCAGCGCATCCGGGACTAGCGGGAGTAGAGAGCAGTACTTC. It specifies CASSASGTSGSREQYF.

This clone was found a few times. The chain is built from TRBV3-1 (or the pseudogene TRBV3-2) and TRBJ2-3; 9 bases fit TRBD2. V lost 1 base and J lost 1; bases outside the gene matches: 0. This CDR3 region has 15 residues. Germline V gene lookup returns CDR1 LGHDT and CDR2 YNNKEL (reference sequence). CDR3 bases: TGTGCCAGCAGCCAAGGGACTAGCGGCACAGATACGCAGTATTTT. Residues: CASSQGTSGTDTQYF.

Within the sample, this clone is medium-sized. The chain is built from TRBV4-1 and TRBJ2-1; D gene uncertain. V shed 2 bases and J shed 2 bases, with 13 bases lying between them. From germline, CDR1 is MGHRA and CDR2 YSYEKL. This CDR3 contains 16 residues. In nucleotides, the CDR3 is TGCGCCAGCAGCCAACTCGACATCATTACCTACAATGAGCAGTTCTTC. Translating it yields CASSQLDIITYNEQFF.

The V call is TRBV7-9, the J call TRBJ1-3, with 8 nucleotides matching TRBD1. Trimming cost V 8 bases and J 4 bases; bases outside gene matches: 4. Per germline, CDR1 SEHNR and CDR2 FQNEAQ (reference sequence). There are 13 residues in the CDR3. CDR3 coding DNA: TGTGCCAGCGACAGGGGAAACGGAAACACCATATATTTT. Translated: CASDRGNGNTIYF. Based on the CDR3 plus reference TRBV7-9 and TRBJ1-3, the full variable domain is DTGVSQNPRHKITKRGQNVTFRCDPISEHNRLYWYRQTLGQGPEFLTYFQNEAQLEKSRLLSDRFSAERPKGSFSTLEIQRTEQGDSAMYLCASDRGNGNTIYFGEGSWLTVV.

This clone was recorded once. The J gene is TRBJ1-3, the V gene TRBV28; TRBD1 matches 7 bases. The V gene end was trimmed by 2 bases and the J gene end by 4 bases; junction bases not matched to a gene: 5. This CDR3 comprises 15 residues. Germline loops: CDR1 MDHEN, CDR2 SYDVKM. CDR3 bases: TGTGCCAGCAGTTTACCCGACAGGGCCGGAAACACCATATATTTT. Translated, it gives CASSLPDRAGNTIYF. Using reference TRBV28 and TRBJ1-3 for the parts outside the CDR3, the full variable domain is DVKVTQSSRYLVKRTGEKVFLECVQDMDHENMFWYRQDPGLGLRLIYFSYDVKMKEKGDIPEGYSVSREKKERFSLILESASTNQTSMYLCASSLPDRAGNTIYFGEGSWLTVV.

The rearrangement joins TRBV6-5 to TRBJ1-1; 10 bases map to TRBD1. J was trimmed by 5 bases and V by 6 bases; bases with no gene match: 6. The CDR3 sequence is 14 residues long. Germline lookup yields CDR1 MNHEY and CDR2 SVGAGI. As DNA, the CDR3 is TGTGCCAGCAGAGGAGGACAGGGGGGTACTGAAGCTTTCTTT. Translation: CASRGGQGGTEAFF.

The chain has TRBV5-6 and TRBJ2-1, with 12 bases lining up with TRBD2. V lost 4 bases to trimming and J lost 5 bases; unmatched junction nucleotides: 1. The CDR3 contains 14 residues. The germline gives CDR1 SGHDT, CDR2 YYEEEE. CDR3 amino acids: CASSRLAGDNEQFF. The CDR3 DNA reads TGTGCCAGCAGCCGACTAGCGGGAGACAATGAGCAGTTCTTC.

The chain joins TRBV6-5 to TRBJ2-3, with 11 bases that match TRBD2. The germline CDR1 and CDR2 sequences are MNHEY and SVGAGI. V was pared by 7 bases and J by 6 bases, with 9 bases of the junction left unmatched. CDR3 length: 15 residues. CDR3 in DNA: TGTGCCAGCAAAGAGGGACTAGCGGCCAGGGATACGCAGTATTTT. Translation gives CASKEGLAARDTQYF.

The gene calls are TRBV7-6 and TRBJ2-1; 12 nucleotides match TRBD2. Germline V CDR1 and CDR2: SGHVS, FNYEAQ. Unmatched junction bases numbered 11, after V lost 5 bases and J lost 9 bases. The CDR3 totals 16 residues. CDR3 sequence: CASSPLTSGSRAEQFF. In DNA form, the CDR3 reads TGTGCCAGCAGCCCGCTGACTAGCGGGAGTAGGGCTGAGCAGTTCTTC.

The chain has TRBV14 and TRBJ2-3, with TRBD2 matching over 8 bases. CDR1 is SGHDN and CDR2 is FVKESK in the germline V gene. The length of the CDR3 is 19 residues. Trimming at V came to 1 base and at J to 1 base, leaving 13 bases not matched to a gene. CDR3 amino acids: CASSQGGAGVLGGTDTQYF. For the CDR3, the DNA is TGTGCCAGCAGCCAAGGAGGAGCGGGAGTTCTGGGGGGCACAGATACGCAGTATTTT.

V is TRBV5-1 and J is TRBJ2-6; D is unclear. Looked up from germline, CDR1 is SGHRS and CDR2 is YFSETQ. The CDR3 covers 14 residues. Trimming took 8 bases from V and 0 from J, leaving 9 bases between them. Written as DNA, the CDR3 is TGCGCCAGTGTACTTGGCTCTGGGGCCAACGTCCTGACTTTC. This translates into CASVLGSGANVLTF.

This clone was observed a handful of times. This chain uses TRBV27 with TRBJ2-2; D unresolved. V was cut by 6 bases and J by 7 bases, with 12 bases left in between. This CDR3 region has 13 residues. Germline V CDR1 and CDR2: MNHEY, SMNVEV (reference sequence). The CDR3 DNA follows: TGTGCCAGCAGAGTTTCGTCTATCGGGGAGCTGTTTTTT. As protein: CASRVSSIGELFF.

The genes are TRBV7-9 and TRBJ2-7; D is ambiguous. The CDR3 is 16 residues long. CDR1 is SEHNR and CDR2 is FQNEAQ in the germline V gene (reference sequence). With 4 bases removed from V and 1 base from J, the gap between germline ends came to 17 bases. The CDR3 DNA follows: TGTGCCAGCAGCTACCCCGGAACCACGACTTCCTACGAGCAGTACTTC. Translation gives CASSYPGTTTSYEQYF.

The chain recombines TRBV28 with TRBJ2-6; 7 bases match TRBD1. The CDR3 covers 16 residues. Germline values: CDR1 MDHEN, CDR2 SYDVKM. After removal of 2 bases from V and 3 bases from J, the junction contained 4 bases not matched to a gene. CDR3 loop: CASSLTGEGGANVLTF. In DNA, the CDR3 is TGTGCCAGCAGTTTAACAGGGGAAGGTGGGGCCAACGTCCTGACTTTC.

This clone was counted a single time. The rearrangement uses TRBV5-8 and TRBJ2-7; TRBD1 is a possible D gene (5 bases). Germline lookup yields CDR1 SGHTS and CDR2 YDEGEE. This CDR3 is built from 12 residues. The V gene lost 0 bases and the J gene lost 9 bases, with 10 bases spanning the gap. The DNA for the CDR3 is TGTGCCAGCAGCTTGGAGGGGTGGGGGCAGTACTTC. It specifies CASSLEGWGQYF. The full variable domain, with the rest looked up from reference TRBV5-8 and TRBJ2-7, is EAGVTQSPTHLIKTRGQQATLRCSPISGHTSVYWYQQALGLGLQFLLWYDEGEERNRGNFPPRFSGRQFPNYSSELNVNALELEDSALYLCASSLEGWGQYFGPGTRLTVT.

This rearrangement joins TRBV28 to TRBJ1-5; D remains unclear. CDR3 length: 14 amino acids. The V gene's germline CDR1 is MDHEN and CDR2 SYDVKM. V was shortened by 6 bases and J by 3 bases, with 12 bases between the two germline ends. The CDR3 region is CASSLDSTNQPQHF. The DNA for the CDR3 is TGTGCCAGCAGCCTCGACTCAACCAATCAGCCCCAGCATTTT.

This chain joins TRBV7-8 and TRBJ1-1, with 11 bases fitting TRBD1. Trimming cost V 3 bases and J 5 bases; bases outside gene matches: 5. The CDR3 is 15 residues long. Germline CDR1 reads SGHVS; CDR2 reads FQNEAQ. CDR3 sequence: CASSLGQGVGTEAFF. The CDR3 DNA sequence: TGTGCCAGCAGCTTGGGACAGGGGGTCGGGACTGAAGCTTTCTTT.